This is a list of T cell receptor beta chains from one sample in a study of blood T cell repertoires in COVID-19. Generated by immunoSEQ multiplex PCR, the TCRdb table keeps only in-frame clones and is missing some. The sample includes fewer than 250,000 clones, 80% to 90% of them seen just once. The material sequenced was peripheral blood. The receptor source for this set is a man aged 40-55 years with acute or convalescent COVID-19. CDR3s include the opening cysteine and the closing phenylalanine or tryptophan. A D gene is named only where the DNA matches it firmly. Clone size is not always given. Where it is, it says once, few, many or a class for expanded clones.

j_call d_call clone_size cdr3_length v_call cdr3_nt cdr3_aa
TRBJ2-3 NA NA 15 TRBV5-4 TGTGCCAGCAGCTTGCAGGCACCTCGCACAGATACGCAGTATTTT CASSLQAPRTDTQYF
TRBJ2-1 NA NA 13 TRBV29-1 TGCAGCGTTGAGAGAGGGACCTACAATGAGCAGTTCTTC CSVERGTYNEQFF
TRBJ2-3 TRBD1 NA 15 TRBV7-2 TGTGCCAGCAGCCGGGGACAGTCGCGCACAGATACGCAGTATTTT CASSRGQSRTDTQYF
TRBJ1-2 TRBD1 NA 16 TRBV3-1/TRBV3-2 TGTGCCAGCAGCCACCACAGGGGATTTGGACACTATGGCTACACCTTC CASSHHRGFGHYGYTF
TRBJ2-7 TRBD1 NA 12 TRBV28 TGTGCCAGCAACCTCGGACAGGGGGCGCGGGTTTTC CASNLGQGARVF
TRBJ1-1 TRBD1 once 12 TRBV6-2/TRBV6-3 TGTGCCAGCAGCCGACAGGGAATTGAAGCTTTCTTT CASSRQGIEAFF
TRBJ2-3 TRBD1 NA 15 TRBV3-1/TRBV3-2 TGTGCCAGCAGCCCAACCCGGGACAGGGTAGATACGCAGTATTTT CASSPTRDRVDTQYF
TRBJ1-2 NA once 14 TRBV6-5 TGTGCCAGCAGTCTCGGCCTCGGACAGTATGGCTACACCTTC CASSLGLGQYGYTF
TRBJ2-1 TRBD2 few 16 TRBV11-2 TGTGCCAGCAGCTTCCCTAGCGGGGGGCTGGGGGATGAGCAGTTCTTC CASSFPSGGLGDEQFF
TRBJ2-1 NA NA 19 TRBV7-9 TGTGCCAGCAGCTTAGGGGCAAGGGGGAGAAAGGGAGTCTACAATGAGCAGTTCTTC CASSLGARGRKGVYNEQFF
TRBJ2-2 NA NA 14 TRBV5-4 TGTGCCAGCAGCTTGGTAACAGACACCGGGGAGCTGTTTTTT CASSLVTDTGELFF
TRBJ1-1 NA NA 16 TRBV7-8 TGTGCCAGCAGCTTAGGGTACGCAGGGACTAGAACTGAAGCTTTCTTT CASSLGYAGTRTEAFF
TRBJ2-1 NA NA 16 TRBV5-1 TGCGCCAGCAGCCGGGAAGGGCGACATATCTACAATGAGCAGTTCTTC CASSREGRHIYNEQFF
TRBJ2-2 NA NA 16 TRBV5-1 TGCGCCAGCAGCTCCCTCAGGGCCGAGAACACCGGGGAGCTGTTTTTT CASSSLRAENTGELFF
TRBJ2-2 NA NA 12 TRBV27 TGTGCCAGCAGTGCAAGCGGCGGGGAGCTGTTTTTT CASSASGGELFF
TRBJ1-2 NA few 15 TRBV7-9 TGTGCCAGCAGCTTCCTCCCAACAGGGTTAGGTGGCTACACCTTC CASSFLPTGLGGYTF
TRBJ2-7 TRBD1 once 15 TRBV5-5 TGTGCCAGCAGCTTTGGACAGGCTCATGCCTACGAGCAGTACTTC CASSFGQAHAYEQYF
TRBJ2-7 NA few 14 TRBV18 TGTGCCAGCTCACCACAGGGGCAGAACTACGAGCAGTACTTC CASSPQGQNYEQYF
TRBJ1-3 NA NA 15 TRBV6-1 TGTGCCAGCAGTGAAGTCTGGAGCTCTGGAAACACCATATATTTT CASSEVWSSGNTIYF
TRBJ1-2 NA NA 15 TRBV19 TGTGCCAGTGGAGGGGGGGGTACTCACGACTATGGCTACACCTTC CASGGGGTHDYGYTF
TRBJ1-1 NA NA 12 TRBV6-1 TGTGCCAGCAGTGAAAGGGGGACTGAAGCTTTCTTT CASSERGTEAFF
TRBJ1-5 NA NA 14 TRBV18 TGTGCCAGCTCACCACGAACAGAAGATCAGCCCCAGCATTTT CASSPRTEDQPQHF
TRBJ1-2 NA NA 13 TRBV7-2 TGTGCCAGCAGCTTAGGGCAGTTCTATGGCTACACCTTC CASSLGQFYGYTF
TRBJ2-5 NA NA 15 TRBV5-4 TGTGCCAGCAGCTTAGACAGGAAGGGTGGAGAGACCCAGTACTTC CASSLDRKGGETQYF
TRBJ1-2 NA NA 14 TRBV15 TGTGCCACCAGCAGAGATCAGGGTCGGCATGGCTACACCTTC CATSRDQGRHGYTF
TRBJ2-7 NA NA 15 TRBV28 TGTGCCAGCAGACCCGGACAGTACGGACGAAACGAGCAGTACTTC CASRPGQYGRNEQYF
TRBJ2-3 TRBD2 few 15 TRBV2 TGTGCCAGCAGCAGGACTAGCGGGGAACGAAATACGCAGTATTTT CASSRTSGERNTQYF
TRBJ2-5 NA NA 14 TRBV11-2 TGTGCCAGCAGCTTAGGATACGCGGGCGAGACCCAGTACTTC CASSLGYAGETQYF
TRBJ1-2 NA few 15 TRBV28 TGTGCCAGCACCCGCGGGGGGGCGTCTAACTATGGCTACACCTTC CASTRGGASNYGYTF
TRBJ1-2 NA NA 16 TRBV3-1/TRBV3-2 TGTGCCAGCAGCCAAGATCTACAGGACCGCAACTATGGCTACACCTTC CASSQDLQDRNYGYTF
TRBJ2-7 NA few 16 TRBV3-1/TRBV3-2 TGTGCCAGCAGCCGATTCCTACAAGGGGCCCCCTACGAGCAGTACTTC CASSRFLQGAPYEQYF
TRBJ2-7 NA few 15 TRBV5-1 TGCGCCAGCAGCTTGGATCCGGGGAGCTCCTACGAGCAGTACTTC CASSLDPGSSYEQYF
TRBJ1-1 NA NA 12 TRBV3-1/TRBV3-2 TGTGCCAGCAGCCACCGGACAGCTGAAGCTTTCTTT CASSHRTAEAFF
TRBJ2-2 TRBD1 NA 17 TRBV9 TGTGCCAGCAGCGTCTACCCCACAGGGGCGGACACCGGGGAGCTGTTTTTT CASSVYPTGADTGELFF
TRBJ2-2 TRBD2 NA 15 TRBV9 TGTGCCAGCAGCGTAGTTAGCGGGGGGAACGGGGAGCTGTTTTTT CASSVVSGGNGELFF
TRBJ1-1 TRBD1 few 16 TRBV7-2 TGTGCCAGCAGCAGGCCGAAGGACAGGGGAAACACTGAAGCTTTCTTT CASSRPKDRGNTEAFF
TRBJ2-3 TRBD1 NA 14 TRBV7-8 TGTGCCAGCAGCTACGAACAGGGGGCAGATACGCAGTATTTT CASSYEQGADTQYF
TRBJ2-5 TRBD2 NA 18 TRBV6-1 TGTGCCAGCAGTGAAGGGAGACTAGCGGGGGGTGTAGAAGAGACCCAGTACTTC CASSEGRLAGGVEETQYF
TRBJ2-1 TRBD1 NA 13 TRBV19 TGTGCCAGTAGTCGGGACAGCTACAATGAGCAGTTCTTC CASSRDSYNEQFF
TRBJ1-1 NA NA 16 TRBV2 TGTGCCAGCAGTGATCAGGGTCCCGAGCTAAACACTGAAGCTTTCTTT CASSDQGPELNTEAFF